These T cell receptor beta chains were read from a single sample in a study of technical replicates of blood from four donors. Repertoires were generated with immunoSEQ multiplex PCR, while TCRdb's copy carries only in-frame clones and drops some. Of approximately 76,000 clones listed, roughly nine tenths are singletons. Sample: T cells isolated from PBMCs. The receptors here all came from a human donor in good health. Both conserved end residues are part of each CDR3. D genes are given only for firm matches. Clone sizes are given selectively: once, few, many, or a class where the clone is expanded.

abundance	v_gene	j_gene	d_gene	CDR3nt	CDR3aa
NA	TRBV5-4	TRBJ2-7	NA	TGTGCCAGCAGCTTTTATCTAGGGGGCTACGAGCAGTACTTC	CASSFYLGGYEQYF
NA	TRBV19	TRBJ1-1	NA	TGTGCCAGTAATACAGCGAACACTGAAGCTTTCTTT	CASNTANTEAFF
NA	TRBV14	TRBJ2-7	NA	TGTGCCAGCAGCCAAGTGGGGGGACGGCACGAGCAGTACTTC	CASSQVGGRHEQYF
NA	TRBV5-1	TRBJ1-1	TRBD1	TGCGCCAGCAGCAATTATCAGGGGGTGAACACTGAAGCTTTCTTT	CASSNYQGVNTEAFF
NA	TRBV13	TRBJ2-7	NA	TGTGCCAGCACTTCGAGGCGGGTAAGCTCCTACGAGCAGTACTTC	CASTSRRVSSYEQYF
NA	TRBV5-1	TRBJ1-1	NA	TGCGCCAGCAGCTTGGCTCTGGGCAGCTACACTGAAGCTTTCTTT	CASSLALGSYTEAFF
NA	TRBV5-1	TRBJ1-2	NA	TGCGCCAGCAGCCGCGACAGGAGTGGGAGCTACACCTTC	CASSRDRSGSYTF
NA	TRBV5-4	TRBJ2-3	TRBD2	TGTGCCAGCAGCCAACGGACTAGCGGAATCACAGATACGCAGTATTTT	CASSQRTSGITDTQYF
few	TRBV10-1	TRBJ2-7	NA	TGCGCCAGCAGTGAGTCGTCTAGCTCTGGGGAGCAGTACTTC	CASSESSSSGEQYF
once	TRBV5-1	TRBJ1-2	NA	TGCGCCAGCAGCGGGGGCCGGGGAGGGAGCTATGGCTACACCTTC	CASSGGRGGSYGYTF
once	TRBV9	TRBJ1-6	TRBD1	TGTGCCAGCAGCGTAGGGGGACAGGTACATAATTCACCCCTCCACTTT	CASSVGGQVHNSPLHF
NA	TRBV7-7	TRBJ2-3	NA	TGTGCCAGCAGCTTACTTCCGGGAGCGACAGATACGCAGTATTTT	CASSLLPGATDTQYF
once	TRBV29-1	TRBJ2-7	TRBD1	TGCAGCGCTCGGACAGGTAGAAACTACGAGCAGTACTTC	CSARTGRNYEQYF
NA	TRBV7-9	TRBJ2-7	NA	TGTGCCAGCAGCCCGATCTGGGGGCAAGAGCAGTACTTC	CASSPIWGQEQYF
NA	TRBV27	TRBJ1-4	TRBD1	TGTGCCAGCAGTCCCGCCCCTATAACAGGGGGGCGAGCAACTAATGAAAAACTGTTTTTT	CASSPAPITGGRATNEKLFF
NA	TRBV4-1	TRBJ1-4	NA	TGCGCCAGCAGCCAAGGAGGGGCAAGGGGAGGAGAAAAACTGTTTTTT	CASSQGGARGGEKLFF
NA	TRBV7-9	TRBJ2-1	NA	TGTGCCAGCACATCTGGACTTTACTACAATGAGCAGTTCTTC	CASTSGLYYNEQFF
NA	TRBV9	TRBJ2-3	TRBD1	TGTGCCAGCAGCGTGACAGGGGATAACACAGATACGCAGTATTTT	CASSVTGDNTDTQYF
NA	TRBV7-9	TRBJ2-7	NA	TGTGCCAGCAGCTTAGCCCGGGGACTCATTATCTCCTACGAGCAGTACTTC	CASSLARGLIISYEQYF
NA	TRBV5-1	TRBJ1-1	TRBD1	TGCGCCAGCAGCTTGGCCCTCCGGGACAGGGAGGACAACACTGAAGCTTTCTTT	CASSLALRDREDNTEAFF
NA	TRBV9	TRBJ1-5	NA	TGTGCCAGCAGTCAGGGTCACAATCAGCCCCAGCATTTT	CASSQGHNQPQHF
NA	TRBV5-1	TRBJ2-5	TRBD1	TGCGCCAGCAGCTCGCCCGGACAGGGCCAAGAGACCCAGTACTTC	CASSSPGQGQETQYF
NA	TRBV2	TRBJ2-1	NA	TGTGCCAGCAGTGATACTAGTAGACTGGGCAATGAGCAGTTCTTC	CASSDTSRLGNEQFF
NA	TRBV11-3	TRBJ2-6	NA	TGTGCCAGCAGCTTAGGTCTGCGCGAAGACTCTGGGGCCAACGTCCTGACTTTC	CASSLGLREDSGANVLTF
NA	TRBV11-2	TRBJ2-7	NA	TGTGCCAGCAGTCCGACTGCGGGGGCGCGATTCTACGAGCAGTACTTC	CASSPTAGARFYEQYF
NA	TRBV5-1	TRBJ2-5	NA	TGCGCCAGCAGCTCATTTACTTTAGAGACCCAGTACTTC	CASSSFTLETQYF
NA	TRBV6-1	TRBJ1-5	NA	TGTGCCAGCAGTGAAGGAGGGTTTGATCAGCCCCAGCATTTT	CASSEGGFDQPQHF
NA	TRBV11-2	TRBJ2-1	TRBD1	TGTGCCAGCAGCGCGACAGGGGGCAATGAGCAGTTCTTC	CASSATGGNEQFF
NA	TRBV5-1	TRBJ2-5	TRBD2	TGCGCCAGCAGCCTAGCGGGAGAAATAGAGACCCAGTACTTC	CASSLAGEIETQYF
NA	TRBV15	TRBJ2-7	NA	TGTGCCACCAGCAGAGATCGAACACAGCTGGGCCACGAGCAGTACTTC	CATSRDRTQLGHEQYF
NA	TRBV28	TRBJ2-7	NA	TGTGCCAGCAGTTTAGAGGGCCGGAGCTCCTACGAGCAGTACTTC	CASSLEGRSSYEQYF
NA	TRBV5-4	TRBJ2-7	TRBD2	TGTGCCAGCAGCCTAACTCGGGAGGTTTTGCACGAGCAGTACTTC	CASSLTREVLHEQYF
NA	TRBV30	TRBJ1-1	NA	TGTGCCTGGATCCTAGGGGGAGTGGCTGAAGCTTTCTTT	CAWILGGVAEAFF
NA	TRBV6-1	TRBJ1-6	NA	TGTGCCAGCAGTGTGGAGGGATTTGTTTCACCCCTCCACTTT	CASSVEGFVSPLHF
NA	TRBV11-3	TRBJ1-1	NA	TGTGCCAGCAGCTCCGACAGGAACACTGAAGCTTTCTTT	CASSSDRNTEAFF
NA	TRBV6-5	TRBJ1-1	NA	TGTGCCAGCAGCTCAAAGGGGAAAGCTTTCTTT	CASSSKGKAFF
NA	TRBV29-1	TRBJ2-7	NA	TGCAGCGCGACAGGTAACCTTACCTACGAGCAGTACTTC	CSATGNLTYEQYF
NA	TRBV7-6	TRBJ2-5	NA	TGTGCCAGTGCTCAGGGGGGTTACCAAGAGACCCAGTACTTC	CASAQGGYQETQYF
NA	TRBV6-5	TRBJ1-4	NA	TGTGCCAGCAGCCACGCGATGGAGGGGAATGAAAAACTGTTTTTT	CASSHAMEGNEKLFF
NA	TRBV15	TRBJ1-1	TRBD1	TGTGCCACCAGCCAAGGGACAGGGGGGCTTCTTTCCGAAGCTTTCTTT	CATSQGTGGLLSEAFF
NA	TRBV7-9	TRBJ2-2	NA	TGTGCCAGCAGCTTACAGGGAAGCGGGGAGCTGTTTTTT	CASSLQGSGELFF
once	TRBV9	TRBJ1-6	NA	TGTGCCAGCAGCGTAGACCCGGAGGGATTTAATTCACCCCTCCACTTT	CASSVDPEGFNSPLHF
NA	TRBV6-5	TRBJ1-2	TRBD1	TGTGCCAGCAGTTCTCTCCTCGGTGGACAGGGAGACGGCTACACCTTC	CASSSLLGGQGDGYTF
NA	TRBV7-6	TRBJ1-6	TRBD1	TGTGCCAGCAGCTTAAGCTGGGGACAGGGTTATTCACCCCTCCACTTT	CASSLSWGQGYSPLHF
NA	TRBV2	TRBJ1-2	TRBD1	TGTGCCAGCAGCTCGACAGGGGGAAGTGGCTACACCTTC	CASSSTGGSGYTF
NA	TRBV14	TRBJ1-1	NA	TGTGCCAGCAGCCAAGATGTGGGCCACACTGAAGCTTTCTTT	CASSQDVGHTEAFF
NA	TRBV7-9	TRBJ2-1	TRBD2	TGTGCCAGCAGGTGGACTAGCGGGGGGCGGAACGACAATGAGCAGTTCTTC	CASRWTSGGRNDNEQFF
once	TRBV9	TRBJ2-7	TRBD2	TGTGCCAGCAGCGCCGGGACTAGTCACGAGCAGTACTTC	CASSAGTSHEQYF
once	TRBV18	TRBJ2-7	TRBD2	TGTGCCAGCTCACTACCAGGGCTAGCGGGACCTTCCTACGAGCAGTACTTC	CASSLPGLAGPSYEQYF
once	TRBV19	TRBJ1-1	NA	TGTGCCAGTAGTATTGGAGGGTTTTCCACTGAAGCTTTCTTT	CASSIGGFSTEAFF
NA	TRBV5-1	TRBJ1-1	NA	TGCGCCAGCAGCTTGGTCCGGGAGACCGCTGAAGCTTTCTTT	CASSLVRETAEAFF
few	TRBV27	TRBJ2-7	TRBD1	TGTGCCAGCAGTCCGGGACAGGGGGCCGAGCAGTACTTC	CASSPGQGAEQYF